These 13 T cell receptor beta chains share one sample of origin, sequenced in a study of a mutant IDH1 vaccine in newly diagnosed glioma. These TCRs are of unknown antigen specificity. Generated by immunoSEQ multiplex PCR, the TCRdb table keeps only in-frame clones and is missing some. The table records about 52,000 clones, 60% to 85% of them present only once. Time point meaning: week 47, end of study. A single vaccine dose contained 300 ug of mutant IDH1 20-mer peptide, and topical imiquimod was used with it. The material was PBMCs, obtained from a glioma patient whose treatment included an IDH1 peptide vaccine. The receptors stem from a woman in her thirties or forties with glioma. Some clones in this sample may be carry-over from other donors' samples.

This CDR3 is CASSPTGRAIYEQYF. CDR3 coding DNA: TGTGCCAGCTCACCAACAGGGAGGGCGATTTACGAGCAGTACTTC. The V and J genes are TRBV18 and TRBJ2-7, with D perhaps matching TRBD2 (7 bases). Germline V gene data show CDR1 as KGHSH and CDR2 as LQKENI. V lost 2 bases, J lost 4 bases, and 15 bases lay in between. This CDR3 spans 15 amino acids.

This chain uses TRBV27 with TRBJ2-7; D is undetermined. CDR3 length: 14 residues. Germline CDR1 MNHEY, CDR2 SMNVEV (reference sequence). The ends were cut back, 5 bases at V and 1 base at J, with 12 bases in the middle. CDR3 loop: CASSPLFGSYEQYF. The CDR3 region has the DNA TGTGCCAGCAGTCCGCTGTTCGGTTCCTACGAGCAGTACTTC.

V gene TRBV27 combines with J gene TRBJ1-4, with 7 nucleotides matching TRBD1. Germline CDR1 reads MNHEY; CDR2 reads SMNVEV (reference sequence). J lost 7 bases, V lost 5 bases, and 4 bases had no gene match. The CDR3 contains 13 residues. The CDR3 nucleotides read TGTGCCAGCAGTATAGGGGGCCGTGAAAAACTGTTTTTT. Protein product: CASSIGGREKLFF. Combining the CDR3 with reference TRBV27 and TRBJ1-4 gives the whole variable domain EAQVTQNPRYLITVTGKKLTVTCSQNMNHEYMSWYRQDPGLGLRQIYYSMNVEVTDKGDVPEGYKVSRKEKRNFPLILESPSPNQTSLYFCASSIGGREKLFFGSGTQLSVL.

The chain uses TRBV21-1 and TRBJ2-7; the tabulated D call, TRBD1, remains unverified against the DNA. TRBV21-1 is labeled a pseudogene. This CDR3 comprises 14 residues. This CDR3 is CASSFRDRAHEQYF. The CDR3 bases are TGTGCCAGCAGCTTTCGGGACAGGGCCCACGAGCAGTACTTC.

This clone appeared a few times. V gene TRBV10-3 combines with J gene TRBJ2-7; possibly TRBD1 or TRBD2 for D (5 bases each). The CDR3 is 16 residues long. Germline CDR1 reads ENHRY; CDR2 reads SYGVKD. V gave up 5 bases and J gave up 2 bases, with 19 bases separating them. The CDR3 DNA reads TGTGCCATCAGTATAGGTTCGGGGCTAGCTCCCTACGAGCAGTACTTC. It translates to CAISIGSGLAPYEQYF.

The rearrangement joins TRBV6-5 to TRBJ2-5, with D perhaps assigned TRBD1 or TRBD2 (5 bases each). Deletions cut 6 bases from V and 5 bases from J, with 19 bases between. Germline V gives CDR1 MNHEY, CDR2 SVGAGI. The CDR3 loop spans 15 amino acids. The chain's CDR3 is CASRGSIGTQETQYF. The DNA of the CDR3 is TGTGCCAGCAGGGGTTCAATAGGGACGCAGGAGACCCAGTACTTC.

The chain recombines TRBV5-1 with TRBJ2-5, with D possibly called TRBD1 or TRBD2 (5 bases each). This CDR3 is 15 amino acids long. The V end lost 3 bases, the J end lost 0 bases, and 12 bases lay between the germline ends. Germline CDR1 SGHRS, CDR2 YFSETQ. CDR3 nucleotide sequence: TGCGCCAGCAGCTCGATGCGAGGGGACCAAGAGACCCAGTACTTC. Protein product: CASSSMRGDQETQYF.

This clone showed up just a few times. The J gene is TRBJ2-2, the V gene TRBV5-5; perhaps TRBD2 as D (5 bases). Per germline, CDR1 SGHKS and CDR2 YYEKEE (reference sequence). The V gene lost 0 bases and the J gene lost 5 bases, with 8 bases spanning the gap. The CDR3 is made up of 14 amino acids. This CDR3 is CASSLGEYTGELFF. Written as DNA, the CDR3 is TGTGCCAGCAGCTTGGGGGAGTATACCGGGGAGCTGTTTTTT.

The chain carries TRBV18 and TRBJ1-1; no reliable D call. CDR1 is KGHSH, CDR2 LQKENI, per germline. This CDR3 region has 13 residues. V was pared by 5 bases and J by 0 bases, with 7 bases between. The CDR3 DNA is TGTGCCAGCTCATCAGGAATGAACACTGAAGCTTTCTTT. Protein product: CASSSGMNTEAFF. The complete variable domain, with remaining parts taken from reference TRBV18 and TRBJ1-1, reads NAGVMQNPRHLVRRRGQEARLRCSPMKGHSHVYWYRQLPEEGLKFMVYLQKENIIDESGMPKERFSAEFPKEGPSILRIQQVVRGDSAAYFCASSSGMNTEAFFGQGTRLTVV.

J is TRBJ1-5 and V is TRBV28; D is possibly TRBD1 (6 bases). The germline V gene has CDR1 MDHEN and CDR2 SYDVKM. The CDR3 totals 14 residues. With 5 bases removed from V and 1 base from J, the gap between germline ends came to 9 bases. CDR3 protein: CASSRGGSNQPQHF. The CDR3 coding sequence is TGTGCCAGCAGTCGGGGGGGCAGCAATCAGCCCCAGCATTTT.

The genes are TRBV14 and TRBJ2-3; a possible D gene is TRBD1 (6 bases). This CDR3 is built from 16 residues. Germline CDR1 reads SGHDN; CDR2 reads FVKESK. V was shortened by 0 bases and J by 2 bases, with 12 bases between the two germline ends. CDR3 coding DNA: TGTGCCAGCAGCCAAGACAGGGGATCCTTCACAGATACGCAGTATTTT. This gives the protein CASSQDRGSFTDTQYF.

J is TRBJ2-7 and V is TRBV15, with 9 bases lining up with TRBD1. The V and J ends lost 2 bases and 1 base, in that order; junction bases with no gene match: 6. The CDR3 is 16 residues long. In germline, CDR1 is LNHNV, CDR2 YYDKDF (reference sequence). CDR3 in amino acids: CATSRWPGQGSYEQYF. The DNA for the CDR3 is TGTGCCACCAGCAGATGGCCGGGACAGGGATCCTACGAGCAGTACTTC.

The DNA of the CDR3 is TGTGCCAGCAGCACTCCCGGCTACGAGCAGTACTTC. This encodes CASSTPGYEQYF. This chain joins TRBV21-1 and TRBJ2-7; the table names TRBD2, a call not compared with the DNA. TRBV21-1 is an annotated pseudogene. The CDR3 spans 12 residues.